Below are 24 T cell receptor beta chains sequenced from a single sample in a study of shared clonotypes between healthy human individuals. Sequencing was performed with immunoSEQ multiplex PCR; in TCRdb, only in-frame clones are kept and a portion is missing. The sample holds some 2.3 million clones, approximately 93% seen once. Sequenced input: naive CD4+ T cells from PBMCs. This sample's subset: CD45RA+ positively selected. The receptors here all came from a man aged 18 to 29 in good health. Some clones in this sample may be carry-over from other donors' samples.

This rearrangement joins TRBV5-1 to TRBJ2-3; D could derive from TRBD1 or TRBD2 (5 bases each). V was trimmed by 5 bases and J by 5 bases, leaving 21 bases between them. This CDR3 has 16 amino acids. Germline CDR1 SGHRS, CDR2 YFSETQ. In DNA, the CDR3 is TGCGCCAGCAGTTTCGGGGCCGCATCCCTGGGAGATACGCAGTATTTT. Residues: CASSFGAASLGDTQYF.

The J gene is TRBJ1-2, the V gene TRBV6-6; no firm D call. Trimming took off 7 bases at V and 8 bases at J, with 20 bases between the two ends. The CDR3 consists of 14 residues. Germline CDR1 is MNHNY and CDR2 is SVGAGI (reference sequence). This CDR3 reads CASTFSGLFFGYTF. Written as DNA, the CDR3 is TGTGCCAGCACCTTCAGTGGGCTGTTTTTCGGCTACACCTTC.

V and J are TRBV11-1 and TRBJ1-1; tentatively, D is TRBD1 (5 bases). Per the germline V gene, CDR1 is SGHAT and CDR2 is FQDESV (reference sequence). The CDR3 runs to 15 residues. V was pared by 5 bases and J by 6 bases, with 19 bases between. The CDR3 nucleotides read TGTGCCAGCAGCCCGGGTAGCGGGGGGTATGCTGAAGCTTTCTTT. This sequence encodes CASSPGSGGYAEAFF.

The chain is built from TRBV28 and TRBJ1-4, with TRBD1 identical over 9 bases. The CDR3 has 17 residues. J lost 4 bases, V lost 2 bases, and 8 bases had no gene match. Per germline, CDR1 MDHEN and CDR2 SYDVKM. Here the CDR3 DNA reads TGTGCCAGCAGTTTACCGCTGGGACAGGGTGATAATGAAAAACTGTTTTTT. It encodes CASSLPLGQGDNEKLFF.

The gene calls are TRBV6-6 and TRBJ2-1; D is ambiguous. V lost 6 bases, J lost 7 bases, and 13 bases lay in between. In germline, CDR1 is MNHNY, CDR2 SVGAGI (reference sequence). There are 13 residues in the CDR3. In nucleotides, the CDR3 is TGTGCCAGCAGGAGCGCTGTGGGGAATGAGCAGTTCTTC. It translates to CASRSAVGNEQFF.

This chain connects TRBV7-2 to TRBJ2-7; 12 positions agree with TRBD2. V lost 5 bases to trimming and J lost 6 bases; unmatched junction nucleotides: 8. This CDR3 has 15 amino acids. Germline CDR1 is SGHTA and CDR2 is FQGNSA. The CDR3 loop is CASSIPSGRAGEQYF. CDR3 in DNA: TGTGCCAGCAGCATTCCTAGCGGGAGGGCCGGCGAGCAGTACTTC.

V gene TRBV6-5 combines with J gene TRBJ2-7, with a tentative D call TRBD2 (6 bases). The CDR3 consists of 15 residues. Germline-derived CDR1 and CDR2 are MNHEY and SVGAGI. V lost 0 bases, J lost 6 bases, and 15 bases lay in between. CDR3 in amino acids: CASSYSGLGGLEQYF. CDR3 nucleotides: TGTGCCAGCAGTTACTCGGGACTCGGCGGGCTCGAGCAGTACTTC.

This sequence joins TRBV7-9 and TRBJ2-1; the match to TRBD2 covers 9 bases. There are 15 residues in the CDR3. J was trimmed by 8 bases and V by 7 bases; bases with no gene match: 12. Per germline, CDR1 SEHNR and CDR2 FQNEAQ (reference sequence). The CDR3 nucleotides are TGTGCCAGCAACCCGGGACTAGCCGTCGCGGATGAGCAGTTCTTC. This encodes CASNPGLAVADEQFF.

V and J are TRBV29-1 and TRBJ2-5; D is possibly TRBD2 (5 bases). The CDR3 spans 12 residues. The germline V gene encodes CDR1 SQVTM and CDR2 ANQGSEA. Trimming pared 6 bases from V and 5 bases from J, leaving 13 bases between. CDR3 DNA: TGCAGCGTCCACGATGGCGGGGAGACCCAGTACTTC. Encoded protein: CSVHDGGETQYF.

The rearrangement uses TRBV7-2 and TRBJ2-7; 8 nucleotides align to TRBD2. This CDR3 is 17 amino acids long. J was trimmed by 0 bases and V by 5 bases; bases with no gene match: 12. The germline V gene has CDR1 SGHTA and CDR2 FQGNSA. CDR3 sequence (DNA): TGTGCCAGCAGCGAGGGCCATCGACTAGCGTCCTCCTACGAGCAGTACTTC. Translating it yields CASSEGHRLASSYEQYF.

This clone was detected once. The V gene is TRBV2, the J gene TRBJ2-5; D tentatively fits TRBD1 or TRBD2 (5 bases each). Germline V gene sequence: CDR1 SNHLY, CDR2 FYNNEI. V was clipped by 6 bases and J by 3 bases, with 14 bases between them. The CDR3 is 14 amino acids. The CDR3 here is CASRPQRGEETQYF. DNA for the CDR3: TGTGCCAGCAGACCCCAGAGGGGTGAAGAGACCCAGTACTTC. Looking up the rest from reference TRBV2 and TRBJ2-5 gives the full variable domain: EPEVTQTPSHQVTQMGQEVILRCVPISNHLYFYWYRQILGQKVEFLVSFYNNEISEKSEIFDDQFSVERPDGSNFTLKIRSTKLEDSAMYFCASRPQRGEETQYFGPGTRLLVL.

The CDR3: CASSLLSAYNEQFF. CDR3 nucleotides: TGCGCCAGCAGCTTGTTAAGCGCCTACAATGAGCAGTTCTTC. The rearrangement joins TRBV5-1 to TRBJ2-1; D is uncertain. Germline CDR1 reads SGHRS; CDR2 reads YFSETQ. This CDR3 region has 14 residues. V gave up 1 base and J gave up 2 bases, with 7 bases separating them.

The gene calls are TRBV11-2 and TRBJ1-4; D remains unclear. From germline, CDR1 is SGHAT and CDR2 FQNNGV. This CDR3 has 13 residues. The V and J ends lost 3 bases and 4 bases respectively, with 6 bases between them. The CDR3 sequence is CASSLRINEKLFF. The CDR3 nucleotides are TGTGCCAGCAGCTTGAGGATTAATGAAAAACTGTTTTTT.

V is TRBV5-1 and J is TRBJ2-5; 9 positions agree with TRBD1. The CDR3 totals 16 residues. Trimming cost V 0 bases and J 1 base; bases outside gene matches: 4. Germline assignment: CDR1 SGHRS and CDR2 YFSETQ. CDR3 bases: TGCGCCAGCAGCTTGGCCGGGACAGGGTTCCAAGAGACCCAGTACTTC. This gives the protein CASSLAGTGFQETQYF.

The CDR3 loop reads CASSPGDTRETQYF. CDR3 nucleotides: TGTGCCAGCAGCCCGGGAGATACTAGAGAGACCCAGTACTTC. This chain connects TRBV7-2 to TRBJ2-5; maybe TRBD2 (6 bases). The CDR3 is 14 residues long. CDR1 and CDR2 from the germline V gene are SGHTA and FQGNSA. Trimming shortened V by 5 bases and J by 4 bases, and 14 bases separated the two germline ends. The entire variable domain, with the rest obtained from reference TRBV7-2 and TRBJ2-5, is as follows: GAGVSQSPSNKVTEKGKDVELRCDPISGHTALYWYRQSLGQGLEFLIYFQGNSAPDKSGLPSDRFSAERTGGSVSTLTIQRTQQEDSAVYLCASSPGDTRETQYFGPGTRLLVL.

This chain links TRBV6-5 with TRBJ2-2; TRBD2 matches 13 bases. Per germline, CDR1 MNHEY and CDR2 SVGAGI. The J segment lost 7 bases and the V segment lost 6 bases, leaving 5 bases of the junction unmatched. The CDR3 is 15 residues long. The DNA for the CDR3 is TGTGCCAGCAGAGGACTAGCGGGAGTTCACGGGGAGCTGTTTTTT. It yields the protein CASRGLAGVHGELFF.

V is TRBV5-1 and J is TRBJ2-3; tentative D call: TRBD1 (6 bases). Trimming removed 6 bases from V and 2 bases from J, with 16 bases in between. Germline V gene lookup returns CDR1 SGHRS and CDR2 YFSETQ. The CDR3 contains 15 residues. CDR3 loop: CASTSDRPTTDTQYF. DNA of the CDR3: TGCGCCAGCACCTCTGACAGGCCAACCACAGATACGCAGTATTTT.

This clone was detected only once. The CDR3 sequence: CASSQVQGALGTEAFF. CDR3 in DNA: TGCGCCAGCAGCCAAGTCCAGGGGGCTTTAGGCACTGAAGCTTTCTTT. The V call is TRBV4-3, the J call TRBJ1-1, with 8 positions matching TRBD1. Germline values: CDR1 LGHNA, CDR2 YSLEER. The junction had 8 bases not matched to a gene; V was cut back by 1 base and J by 4 bases. CDR3 length: 16 residues.

This rearrangement joins TRBV5-1 to TRBJ2-1; 7 bases agree with TRBD1. Germline V lookup: CDR1 SGHRS, CDR2 YFSETQ. The V and J ends lost 2 bases and 7 bases, in that order; junction bases with no gene match: 9. The CDR3 consists of 15 residues. The CDR3 DNA reads as TGCGCCAGCAGCTTCGACAGGGTTGTAGTGAATGAGCAGTTCTTC. Its translation: CASSFDRVVVNEQFF.

This rearrangement joins TRBV2 to TRBJ2-5; D is perhaps TRBD2 (6 bases). From germline, CDR1 is SNHLY and CDR2 FYNNEI. Trimming took 6 bases from V and 4 from J, leaving 15 bases between them. The CDR3 length is 14 residues. In DNA form, the CDR3 reads TGTGCCAGCAGCGGAAACGGGACTCCAGAGACCCAGTACTTC. It yields the protein CASSGNGTPETQYF.

Of note for this clone: This CDR3 is also generated by other DNA sequences in the sample. The V and J genes are TRBV7-9 and TRBJ2-7; no definite D call. V was cut by 5 bases and J by 0 bases, with 5 bases left in between. The CDR3 has 12 amino acids. Per germline, CDR1 SEHNR and CDR2 FQNEAQ (reference sequence). CDR3 nucleotide sequence: TGTGCCAGCAGCCCCAGCTCCTACGAGCAGTACTTC. Protein: CASSPSSYEQYF.

The chain recombines TRBV5-6 with TRBJ1-3; TRBD1 is a possible D gene (5 bases). Trimming cost V 1 base and J 4 bases, with 15 bases left between them. This CDR3 comprises 16 residues. Germline V gene sequence: CDR1 SGHDT, CDR2 YYEEEE. The CDR3 region has the DNA TGTGCCAGCAGCTTGAAAGTAAGGGGAACGGGAAACACCATATATTTT. Its translation is CASSLKVRGTGNTIYF. Combining the CDR3 with reference TRBV5-6 and TRBJ1-3 gives the whole variable domain DAGVTQSPTHLIKTRGQQVTLRCSPKSGHDTVSWYQQALGQGPQFIFQYYEEEERQRGNFPDRFSGHQFPNYSSELNVNALLLGDSALYLCASSLKVRGTGNTIYFGEGSWLTVV.

This chain links TRBV30 with TRBJ1-1; the match to TRBD1 covers 7 bases. The length of the CDR3 is 13 residues. Unmatched junction bases numbered 4, after V lost 3 bases and J lost 3 bases. Germline CDR1 and CDR2: GTSNPN and SVGIG (reference sequence). The CDR3 DNA reads as TGTGCCTGGAGCAGACAGGGATACACTGAAGCTTTCTTT. This gives the protein CAWSRQGYTEAFF.

Regarding this clone: This sample also contains other DNA sequences that code for the same CDR3. The chain carries TRBV7-3 and TRBJ1-3, with a possible D match to TRBD1 (5 bases). The germline V gene encodes CDR1 SGHTA and CDR2 FQGTGA. The CDR3 has 15 residues. Between the trimmed V and J ends, which lost 5 bases and 2 bases, there was a span of 13 bases. CDR3 coding DNA: TGTGCCAGCAGCCTTTCCGGGGGGGCTGGAAACACCATATATTTT. The encoded protein is CASSLSGGAGNTIYF.